This T cell receptor beta chain was retrieved from a study of shared clonotypes between healthy human individuals (dated by TCRdb to about 2020). Broadly, across the study: Three men and a couple of women, aged 18 to 49 years, made up the cohort. Each donor's leukapheresis produced roughly between about 0.8 and 8.9 billion PBMCs. To estimate repertoire size and how much clonotype sharing occurs between individuals, the study deeply sequenced the blood TCR repertoires of several healthy adults. For each donor, three plates each were used for CD4 naive and CD4 memory, two plates were used for CD8 naive, and one plate was used for CD8 memory. Different laboratories and diverse techniques were used to prepare libraries and sequence TCR repertoires, to increase sequencing depth and limit assay-specific biases. Study-level results and caveats: Across a handful of donors, about 5.2% of naive CD4, more than 3% of naive CD8, 2.3% of memory CD4, and roughly 0.4% of memory CD8 clonotypes were shared. Based on pairwise subsampling, the degree of clonotype sharing among donors was expected to be affected by sequencing depth. Because the study included only a small number of donors, the genetic and exposure-history diversity represented was limited. Naive subsets generally had larger estimated clonotype richness than memory subsets did. Sampling was limited to blood, and TCR repertoires in tissue likely differ from TCR repertoires in blood. Clonotypes shared by all four sorted-subset donors showed higher generation probabilities than non-shared clonotypes. Even with the large sequencing depth, rarefaction of the sorted-subset datasets indicated that sequencing was incomplete.

CD8 naive samples consisted of CD45RO-negative cells that were positively selected for CCR7, yielding a CD45RA+CCR7+ population without TemRA cells. The donors were healthy, HIV-negative adults who had no recently reported acute infections or vaccinations. All donors were Caucasian adults living in Nashville, Tennessee, USA. After blood collection by leukapheresis, PBMCs were isolated using Ficoll-Histopaque density gradient centrifugation and then cryopreserved in the vapor phase of liquid nitrogen. Purity and quantity of every magnetically sorted T cell population were checked by analytical flow cytometry. Genomic DNA was isolated from every sorted fraction and measured by UV absorbance on a Nanodrop 2000c. Using the deep immunoSEQ assay, TCR CDR3 regions were amplified from genomic DNA by multiplex PCR. Genomic DNA extracted from each cell subset was distributed evenly over all wells of several immunoSEQ 96-well plates, and each plate served as one replicate. For sorted subsets, roughly 200 ng of genomic DNA, equivalent to 30,000 or so T cell genomes, went into each replicate PCR. Purified libraries were quantified with a Qubit 3.0 fluorometer, sized on a Bioanalyzer 2100, and re-quantified with the KAPA Library Quantification kit. Each immunoSEQ 96-well plate was sequenced on its own single-read 150-cycle Illumina NextSeq 550 flow cell. The source study handled its data this way. The immunoSEQ output contained only junctional sequences without quality scores, so filtering could not match that applied to full-length reads. Sequences were annotated with PyIR, a Python wrapper for IgBLAST v1.9, using IMGT germline references to assign V/J genes and CDR3. Reads with weak V/J assignments (E-value above 1e-6), missing CDR3, stop codons, out-of-frame junctions, or ambiguous translated residues were removed. V3J clonotypes were defined by identical inferred V gene, J gene, and CDR3 amino acid sequence. To compute the percentage overlap between repertoires, the number of shared unique clonotypes was divided by the size of the smaller repertoire. Three approaches were used to assess repertoire richness: RTK rarefaction, the Chao1 estimator, and Recon v2.1 estimates of unobserved clonotypes. Generation probabilities were computed with OLGA for all TCRbeta clonotypes obtained by the gDNA method from a few donors. Drawn from immuneACCESS, this table holds only the in-frame rearrangements with V and J called that TCRdb kept. Clones are partly lost; checked studies trace under half to an unresolved V gene and leave the rest unexplained. That table furnishes V, J and clone size, whereas the DNA furnished D and trimming. This sample gives some 2 million clones in total; just under 95% of them show up just once. The top ten clones comprise 1.1% of the sample.

V is clipped by 6 bases and J by 6 bases, and the sequence between their germline boundaries is 17 bases long. The CDR3 holds 13 amino acids from the cysteine to the phenylalanine. The sequence is cut down to CDR3 DNA, 39 bases in frame from base 1. Reading the germline V gene gives CDR1 SQVTM and CDR2 ANQGSEA. In the case of this clone: The antigen it binds to is not known. Per-nucleotide qualities are absent, and no much larger clonotype sits a single base away.

Sequencing was carried out using naive CD8+ T cells sorted from blood. The cell subset or site label corresponds to: CD45RA+CCR7+. The source of this sequence is a man younger than 35 in good health. The V gene is TRBV29-1 and the J gene is TRBJ1-1; the D segment could be TRBD1, given 6 matching bases. The CDR3 sequence is CSVTQGSYAEAFF. The DNA sequence follows: TGCAGCGTGACGCAGGGGTCGTACGCTGAAGCTTTCTTT.